This TCR beta chain is drawn from a study of beta chain features in type 1 diabetes. Study-wide context: Sorted cells from all samples, numbering 100 million to 120 million, were examined.

Germline-derived CDR1 and CDR2 are LNHDA and SQIVND (reference sequence). This CDR3 comprises 15 residues. Expressed TCRB transcripts were sequenced because the isolated RNA had all been reverse transcribed beforehand. Method: immunoSEQ multiplex PCR; TCRdb's copy keeps in-frame clones and lacks some. The table includes 200,000 to 250,000 clones, 7.5% to 10% detected once. Specimen: naive CD4+ T cells from blood. The V gene is TRBV19, the J gene TRBJ2-5; 11 bases match TRBD1. The J call may not be correct, given that the DNA end is closer to TRBJ2-7. This TCR was recovered from a woman younger than 30 in good health. The CDR3 DNA follows: TGTGCCAGTAGTCCCGGGACAGGGGGCTCCTACGAGCAGTACTTC. Amino acid sequence: CASSPGTGGSYEQYF.